The present T cell receptor (beta chain) was sequenced within a study of response to subunit inactivated influenza vaccine. The study, taken as a whole, reports: The authors offered the suggestion that each seasonal influenza vaccination recruits few new T cells.

One entry per CDR3 protein results from TCRdb running MiXCR on the RT-PCR reads. The table includes fewer than 750,000 distinct CDR3 sequences, about 15% detected once. V lost 11 bases and J lost 2, with 15 bases in between. This CDR3 spans 14 amino acids. Germline assignment: CDR1 MGHDK and CDR2 SYGVNS. This clonotype was detected ten times or more. Its antigen is still unknown. The rearrangement joins TRBV25-1 to TRBJ1-4; D is perhaps TRBD1 (5 bases). The receptor was derived from a man aged 45-65 years who received an inactivated influenza vaccine. The source was PBMCs from blood, collected 12 days after vaccination. CDR3 coding DNA: TGTGCCGCGACAGACATTTATACTAATGAAAAACTGTTTTTT. This codes for CAATDIYTNEKLFF.